The 7 T cell receptor beta chains reported below all come from one sample, sequenced in a study of cytomegalovirus exposure and HLA in healthy donors. PCR involved 60 Vbeta and 13 Jbeta primers. Profiling relied on immunoSEQ multiplex PCR, and the TCRdb table lists in-frame clones only, not all of them. Of approximately 130,000 clones in the sample, about 85% were seen once. Material: PBMCs. Every receptor here comes from a boy younger than 18 in good health and CMV-seronegative.

V gene TRBV9 combines with J gene TRBJ1-2; the D is unclear. Trimming removed 3 bases from V and 6 bases from J, with 6 bases in between. The CDR3 length is 11 residues. The germline V gene encodes CDR1 SGDLS and CDR2 YYNGEE. The CDR3 DNA reads as TGTGCCAGCAGCGCCGGAGATGGCTACACCTTC. Its translation: CASSAGDGYTF.

This clone was recorded a few times. The V gene is TRBV6-5, the J gene TRBJ1-3, with D possibly TRBD1 on 6 matching bases. V gave up 5 bases and J gave up 4 bases, with 15 bases separating them. Germline values: CDR1 MNHEY, CDR2 SVGAGI. This CDR3 contains 15 residues. CDR3 sequence: CASSTTQGSGNTIYF. The CDR3 nucleotides are TGTGCCAGCAGTACTACACAGGGTTCAGGAAACACCATATATTTT.

V usage is TRBV7-8 and J usage is TRBJ2-5; D might be TRBD1 (5 bases). V lost 1 base to trimming and J lost 4 bases, with 16 bases between them. The CDR3 is 16 residues long. CDR1 and CDR2 (germline): SGHVS, FQNEAQ. The DNA of the CDR3 is TGTGCCAGCAGCTTAGGCAGGGTTATTGTACGAGAGACCCAGTACTTC. This sequence encodes CASSLGRVIVRETQYF.

The V gene is TRBV30, the J gene TRBJ1-2; D unclear. V was shortened by 2 bases and J by 10 bases, with 11 bases between the two germline ends. The germline V gene encodes CDR1 GTSNPN and CDR2 SVGIG (reference sequence). This CDR3 is 11 amino acids long. Here the CDR3 DNA reads TGTGCCTGGAGTATTAGCAGAGTCTACACCTTC. As protein: CAWSISRVYTF.

This sequence joins TRBV15 and TRBJ1-4, with D unclear. Germline V CDR1 and CDR2: LNHNV, YYDKDF (reference sequence). The CDR3 has 13 residues. V was trimmed by 2 bases and J by 8 bases, leaving 9 bases between them. For the CDR3, the DNA is TGTGCCACCAGCAGATTTTTTAGCGAAAAACTGTTTTTT. It codes for CATSRFFSEKLFF.

This chain links TRBV7-7 with TRBJ1-3; 7 bases agree with TRBD1. The CDR3 contains 15 residues. Unmatched junction bases numbered 5, after V lost 5 bases and J lost 1 base. Germline loops: CDR1 SSHAT, CDR2 FNYEAQ (reference sequence). The CDR3 sequence is CASSPGTASGNTIYF. In DNA form, the CDR3 reads TGTGCCAGCAGCCCCGGGACAGCTTCTGGAAACACCATATATTTT.

This clone was recorded a few times. For the CDR3, the DNA is TGTGCCAGCAGGACCACAGGCGCTGAAGCTTTCTTT. Translating it yields CASRTTGAEAFF. The chain is built from TRBV2 and TRBJ1-1, with D possibly TRBD1 on 5 matching bases. The CDR3 extends over 12 amino acids. Deletions cut 6 bases from V and 6 bases from J, with 11 bases between. Looked up from germline, CDR1 is SNHLY and CDR2 is FYNNEI.